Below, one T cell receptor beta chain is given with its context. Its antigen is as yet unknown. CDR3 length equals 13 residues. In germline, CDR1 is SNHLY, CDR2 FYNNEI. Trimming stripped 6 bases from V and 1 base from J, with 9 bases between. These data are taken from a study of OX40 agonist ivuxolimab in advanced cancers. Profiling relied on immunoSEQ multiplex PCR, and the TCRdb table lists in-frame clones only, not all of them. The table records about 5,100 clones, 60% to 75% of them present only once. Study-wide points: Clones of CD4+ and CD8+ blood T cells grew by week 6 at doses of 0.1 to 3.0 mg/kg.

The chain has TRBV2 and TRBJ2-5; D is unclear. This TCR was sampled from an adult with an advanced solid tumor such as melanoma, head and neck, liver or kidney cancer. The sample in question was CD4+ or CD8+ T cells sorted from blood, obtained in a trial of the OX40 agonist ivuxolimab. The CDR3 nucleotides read TGTGCCAGCAGCGCCTGGCCCCAAGAGACCCAGTACTTC. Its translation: CASSAWPQETQYF.